This T cell receptor (beta chain) was recovered during a study of cytomegalovirus exposure and HLA in healthy donors. PCR primers comprised 60 Vbeta and 13 Jbeta primers. TCRdb's copy holds only in-frame clones and misses some; the assay was immunoSEQ multiplex PCR. Here the sample table reports 140,000 or so clones. The CDR3 has 15 residues. The germline V gene encodes CDR1 LNHDA and CDR2 SQIVND (reference sequence). V gave up 7 bases and J gave up 4 bases, with 19 bases separating them. The sequenced material came from PBMCs. The J gene is TRBJ2-5, the V gene TRBV19; a weak D match, TRBD1 (5 bases). The sequence derives from a male donor in good health and CMV-seronegative. CDR3 coding DNA: TGTGCCAGTACCCAGGGTGGAAACGGGCCAGAGACCCAGTACTTC. This encodes CASTQGGNGPETQYF.